This TCR beta chain was recovered during a study of control samples from healthy donors and cancer patients. The CDR3 length is 12 residues. V dropped 6 bases and J dropped 15; count of bases not matched to a gene: 10. Method: immunoSEQ multiplex PCR; TCRdb's copy keeps in-frame clones and lacks some. The data contain tens of thousands of clones, about nine tenths of them singletons. The sequence was collected from a man between 45 and 60 years old in good health. Sequenced: blood. The V call is TRBV12-3 or TRBV12-4, the J call TRBJ1-4; 7 nucleotides line up with TRBD1. CDR3 DNA sequence: TGTGCCAGCAGCCCGGGACAGATCGGGGTGTTTTTT. Its protein product is CASSPGQIGVFF.